The next 20 T cell receptor beta chains were all read from a single sample in a study of cytomegalovirus exposure and HLA in healthy donors. A multiplex PCR was run with 60 Vbeta primers and 13 Jbeta primers. TCRdb's copy holds only in-frame clones and misses some; the assay was immunoSEQ multiplex PCR. This table has about 130,000 clones, 70% to 80% appearing once. The source material was PBMCs. These receptors were taken from a man aged 50-59 years in good health and CMV-seronegative.

This clone is termed medium-sized. The CDR3 spells CASSYGLSETQYF. The CDR3 DNA follows: TGTGCCAGCAGTTACGGGCTGAGTGAGACCCAGTACTTC. V is TRBV6-6 and J is TRBJ2-5; no reliable D call. The CDR3 covers 13 residues. V was clipped by 2 bases and J by 5 bases, with 9 bases between them. The V gene's germline CDR1 is MNHNY and CDR2 SVGAGI (reference sequence).

The chain uses TRBV5-4 and TRBJ2-3, with 9 bases matching TRBD1. The germline CDR1 and CDR2 sequences are SGHNT and YYREEE (reference sequence). V was pared by 4 bases and J by 7 bases, with 13 bases of the junction left unmatched. This CDR3 is 16 amino acids long. CDR3 amino acids: CASSPEGDRVGNTQYF. The CDR3 DNA follows: TGTGCCAGCAGCCCTGAGGGGGACAGGGTAGGAAATACGCAGTATTTT.

V gene TRBV19 combines with J gene TRBJ1-4; no clear D. V was cut by 4 bases and J by 7 bases, with 16 bases left in between. The CDR3 runs 15 residues. Germline V CDR1 and CDR2: LNHDA, SQIVND (reference sequence). CDR3 residues: CASSKREPGVEKLFF. CDR3 in DNA: TGTGCCAGTAGTAAGCGGGAGCCTGGGGTTGAAAAACTGTTTTTT.

CDR3 amino acids: CASSQDRGLDQPQHF. The CDR3 DNA reads as TGTGCCAGCAGCCAGGACAGGGGGCTTGATCAGCCCCAGCATTTT. The rearrangement links TRBV7-9 to TRBJ1-5, with 11 bases that match TRBD1. The ends lost 5 bases at V and 5 bases at J; junction bases unmatched: 5. The CDR3 loop spans 15 amino acids. Germline-derived CDR1 and CDR2 are SEHNR and FQNEAQ (reference sequence).

The gene calls are TRBV2 and TRBJ2-2; no clear D. CDR1 SNHLY and CDR2 FYNNEI come from the germline V gene. The CDR3 consists of 15 residues. V lost 5 bases and J 4 bases, leaving 14 bases between the germline ends. CDR3 residues: CASSIRDRGTGELFF. The CDR3 DNA reads TGTGCCAGCAGTATCCGCGATCGTGGCACCGGGGAGCTGTTTTTT.

The V and J genes are TRBV5-4 and TRBJ2-2; maybe TRBD2 (6 bases). Germline CDR1 SGHNT, CDR2 YYREEE (reference sequence). The CDR3 spans 15 residues. The V end was cut by 4 bases, the J end by 5 bases, with 15 bases between. The CDR3 bases are TGTGCCAGCAGCCCAGGGTTCGGGAGAACCGGGGAGCTGTTTTTT. Its translation: CASSPGFGRTGELFF.

The chain employs TRBV28 and TRBJ2-6, with 7 bases fitting TRBD1. The V gene's germline CDR1 is MDHEN and CDR2 SYDVKM. Trimming took 6 bases from V and 2 from J; bases not matched to a gene: 4. The CDR3 loop spans 15 amino acids. The chain's CDR3 is CASRPQGAGANVLTF. CDR3 coding DNA: TGTGCCAGCAGACCTCAGGGGGCTGGGGCCAACGTCCTGACTTTC. Variable domain in full (rest from reference TRBV28 and TRBJ2-6): DVKVTQSSRYLVKRTGEKVFLECVQDMDHENMFWYRQDPGLGLRLIYFSYDVKMKEKGDIPEGYSVSREKKERFSLILESASTNQTSMYLCASRPQGAGANVLTFGAGSRLTVL.

This clone came up a few times. This chain links TRBV9 with TRBJ2-1, with 8 nucleotides matching TRBD2. CDR3 length: 18 residues. Trimming took 0 bases from V and 2 from J; bases not matched to a gene: 10. Germline CDR1 reads SGDLS; CDR2 reads YYNGEE. CDR3 DNA sequence: TGTGCCAGCAGCGTAGGAGGGGACGGGAGGGCCCCCTACAATGAGCAGTTCTTC. It is translated as CASSVGGDGRAPYNEQFF.

The V and J genes are TRBV19 and TRBJ2-5; perhaps TRBD2 as D (6 bases). Per the germline V gene, CDR1 is LNHDA and CDR2 is SQIVND (reference sequence). CDR3 length equals 15 residues. The V and J ends lost 1 base and 5 bases respectively, with 14 bases between them. The DNA for the CDR3 is TGTGCCAGTAGTATAGGGAGGGGTACCATGGAGACCCAGTACTTC. It encodes CASSIGRGTMETQYF.

V gene TRBV4-1 combines with J gene TRBJ2-3, with 11 bases fitting TRBD2. Germline V gene lookup returns CDR1 MGHRA and CDR2 YSYEKL. This CDR3 is 15 amino acids long. The J segment lost 8 bases and the V segment lost 2 bases, leaving 6 bases of the junction unmatched. The CDR3 DNA is TGCGCCAGCAGCCAAACTAGCGGGGGACTTGGTACGCAGTATTTT. Protein product: CASSQTSGGLGTQYF.

J is TRBJ2-7 and V is TRBV6-6; 8 bases map to TRBD2. CDR3 length: 14 amino acids. Germline-derived CDR1 and CDR2 are MNHNY and SVGAGI (reference sequence). Trimming took 5 bases from V and 2 from J; bases not matched to a gene: 5. The CDR3 DNA reads as TGTGCCAGCAGTCGGGAGGGGCCCACCTACGAGCAGTACTTC. It encodes CASSREGPTYEQYF.

V gene TRBV2 combines with J gene TRBJ2-3; D is possibly TRBD2 (5 bases). V was trimmed by 2 bases and J by 1 base, leaving 10 bases between them. Germline CDR1 reads SNHLY; CDR2 reads FYNNEI. The CDR3 runs to 15 residues. Here the CDR3 reads CASSENGLGTDTQYF. DNA of the CDR3: TGTGCCAGCAGTGAAAATGGACTGGGCACAGATACGCAGTATTTT.

The chain links TRBV5-1 to TRBJ2-3; tentatively, D is TRBD2 (7 bases). The ends were cut back, 4 bases at V and 1 base at J, with 16 bases in the middle. Per germline, CDR1 SGHRS and CDR2 YFSETQ. This CDR3 has 16 residues. The CDR3 sequence is CASSPRGGQGTDTQYF. DNA for the CDR3: TGCGCCAGCAGCCCTAGGGGGGGGCAGGGCACAGATACGCAGTATTTT.

The chain is built from TRBV25-1 and TRBJ1-5; TRBD1 matches at 9 bases. The CDR3 sequence is 15 residues long. The germline CDR1 and CDR2 sequences are MGHDK and SYGVNS. V lost 7 bases to trimming and J lost 7 bases; unmatched junction nucleotides: 11. As DNA, the CDR3 is TGTGCCAGCATAAGGGGACAGGGTAGGGGACAGCCCCAGCATTTT. This encodes CASIRGQGRGQPQHF. Filled out from reference TRBV25-1 and TRBJ1-5, the complete variable domain reads EADIYQTPRYLVIGTGKKITLECSQTMGHDKMYWYQQDPGMELHLIHYSYGVNSTEKGDLSSESTVSRIRTEHFPLTLESARPSHTSQYLCASIRGQGRGQPQHFGDGTRLSIL.

J is TRBJ2-1 and V is TRBV5-1; tentative D call: TRBD1 (5 bases). The germline V and J ends were trimmed by 1 base and 0 bases, with 11 bases remaining between them. The CDR3 length is 16 residues. Germline lookup yields CDR1 SGHRS and CDR2 YFSETQ. The CDR3: CASSLTGWSSYNEQFF. In nucleotides, the CDR3 is TGCGCCAGCAGCTTGACAGGTTGGAGCTCCTACAATGAGCAGTTCTTC.

The chain uses TRBV27 and TRBJ1-2; D remains unclear. CDR1 MNHEY and CDR2 SMNVEV come from the germline V gene (reference sequence). The V and J ends lost 5 bases and 6 bases respectively, with 19 bases between them. The length of the CDR3 is 15 residues. CDR3 nucleotides: TGTGCCAGCAGTCCCCTTCGGGGTTCAACTAATGGCTACACCTTC. It translates to CASSPLRGSTNGYTF.

This chain uses TRBV18 with TRBJ2-1; the match to TRBD2 covers 9 bases. The CDR3 is 14 residues long. V lost 6 bases, J lost 6 bases, and 6 bases stayed unmatched. The germline CDR1 and CDR2 sequences are KGHSH and LQKENI. The chain's CDR3 is CASSGLAGRNEQFF. The DNA for the CDR3 is TGTGCCAGCTCTGGGCTAGCGGGACGCAATGAGCAGTTCTTC.

CDR3 amino acids: CASSLKAGGQDTQYF. The DNA for the CDR3 is TGTGCCAGCAGCTTGAAAGCGGGAGGGCAAGATACGCAGTATTTT. This sequence joins TRBV5-4 and TRBJ2-3; 10 positions match TRBD2. The CDR3 length is 15 residues. Losses at the gene ends were 1 base for V and 5 bases for J; bases not matched to a gene: 4. CDR1 is SGHNT, CDR2 YYREEE, per germline (reference sequence).

J is TRBJ2-2 and V is TRBV7-8, with 8 bases aligning to TRBD2. J lost 2 bases, V lost 6 bases, and 2 bases had no gene match. This CDR3 is built from 14 residues. Germline V CDR1 and CDR2: SGHVS, FQNEAQ. The CDR3 nucleotides read TGTGCCAGCAGTGGACTAGCTAACACCGGGGAGCTGTTTTTT. Translated: CASSGLANTGELFF.

The CDR3 sequence: CAIRSGTDLYEQYF. As DNA, the CDR3 is TGTGCCATCAGGTCCGGGACAGACCTCTACGAGCAGTACTTC. This chain joins TRBV10-3 and TRBJ2-7; 7 positions match TRBD1. This CDR3 is 14 amino acids long. Per germline, CDR1 ENHRY and CDR2 SYGVKD. V was clipped by 6 bases and J by 3 bases; unmatched bases: 8.